This record covers a single T cell receptor (beta chain). The target antigen is unknown. These data are taken from a study of cytomegalovirus exposure and HLA in healthy donors. Study-wide points: In vitro checks showed that a few CMV-associated chains really do target CMV antigens. Per published reports, the classifier diagnosed cytomegalovirus status with high specificity and sensitivity.

The donors were members of the validation cohort comprising about 120 subjects, separate from the approximately 670-subject first cohort. The data were produced by immunoSEQ multiplex PCR, yet TCRdb's version contains in-frame clones alone and is incomplete. This table holds roughly 140,000 clones, roughly 89% found once. CDR1 is DFQATT and CDR2 is SNEGSKA in the germline V gene (reference sequence). This CDR3 has 11 residues. Trimming removed 6 bases at V and 1 base at J, with 7 bases between. This chain connects TRBV20-1 to TRBJ2-7; D not resolved. What was sequenced was PBMCs. This receptor was obtained from a young woman in good health and CMV-seropositive. CDR3 in amino acids: CSAGLSYEQYF. CDR3 nucleotides: TGCAGTGCGGGCCTTTCCTACGAGCAGTACTTC.